This T cell receptor beta chain comes out of a study of T cell repertoires and HLA-DP antigens. Study-wide background: CD4+ T cells were cocultured with HeLa cells expressing HLA-DP. One stimulator alloantigen differed from self by one groove amino acid; the other by ten.

After about 15 days, CD4+ cells were restimulated roughly 24 h with the same allogeneic DPB1. Cells were stimulated with HeLa cells transduced with HLA-DPA1/DPB1, HLA-DM, invariant chain and CD80. CDR3 size: 16 residues. V lost 0 bases and J 1 base, leaving 12 bases between the germline ends. From germline, CDR1 is SGDLS and CDR2 YYNGEE. Study results and caveats: Naive and memory CD4+ cells were analysed together, not apart.

Profiling relied on immunoSEQ multiplex PCR, and the TCRdb table lists in-frame clones only, not all of them. The sample shows 2,000 to 2,500 clones, less than 80% of them seen only once. The sequenced sample was CD137- CD4+ T cells from cultured PBMCs. The chain employs TRBV9 and TRBJ2-3; D may correspond to TRBD1 or TRBD2 (6 bases each). This receptor was identified in a young woman in good health and CMV-seronegative. This CDR3 reads CASSVGVGGRTDTQYF. The CDR3 DNA reads TGTGCCAGCAGCGTAGGTGTCGGGGGCCGCACAGATACGCAGTATTTT.